This TCR beta chain was obtained from a study of cytomegalovirus exposure and HLA in healthy donors (dated by TCRdb to between 2016 and 2019). About the investigation overall: An earlier analysis of several hundred of the donors reported about 250 Gb of sequence data and more than 90 million unique TCR beta sequences from about 180 million T cells. A later analysis re-analyzed previously published TCR beta repertoires from about 730 donors and added high-resolution HLA genotyping to study TCR occurrence patterns. HLA typing included class I and class II loci at four-digit resolution. To predict cytomegalovirus infection status, the study combined high-throughput TCR immunosequencing, statistical association of individual TCRs with disease status, and machine learning. The study aimed to test whether cataloging public T cell receptors could reveal signatures of past pathogen exposure. Every repertoire in the discovery cohort had been generated on one and the same sequencing platform. Roughly 300 gigabases of sequencing data and tens of millions of unique TCR sequences were included in an early release covering roughly 600 HLA-typed donors. Donor age, sex, ethnicity and CMV serostatus were compiled together with the repertoire data. A later genetic analysis took genome-wide SNP genotypes for 398 of the 666 donors and used that subset as a discovery cohort. On average, 235,054 unique TCR beta nucleotide sequences were sequenced per donor among some 420 genotyped donors of the cohort, with roughly 18% of those sequences being non-productive. Among the 398 genotyped donors, approximately 81% belonged to the genetic ancestry cluster associated with self-reported Caucasian donors. The T cell repertoires of 666 subjects were profiled by immunosequencing and related to cytomegalovirus serostatus. Because of strong linkage in the cohort, four to six DR-DQ haplotypes were treated as single units for association and clustering. The later analysis used no new phenotypic data to find candidate immune exposures, relying instead on TCR beta sequences and their occurrence across donors. The number of typed donors differed by locus: roughly 629-630 for A, B, C, DRB1 and DQB1; 500 to 550 for DQA1; 606 for DPA1; and about 470 for DPB1. An earlier analysis of 587 of the donors applied high-throughput TCR beta sequencing to assess whether each TCR beta V gene segment acted as functional or pseudogenic. A separate validation cohort of roughly 110 different subjects was used in addition to the 666-subject first cohort.

In total, roughly 670 healthy bone marrow donors made up the cohort. All cohort members were sampled while nominally healthy, although unrecorded immune exposures were likely present. The donor was CMV seropositive and was included in the group of some 290 seropositive cohort members. Every donor gave a peripheral blood sample, and the peripheral blood mononuclear cells from that sample were used for TCR beta sequencing. Genomic DNA was extracted from the blood cell samples with the Qiagen DNeasy Blood Extraction Kit. To prepare the library, the immunoSEQ multiplex PCR assay was applied. A mixture of 60 forward primers for TCR Vbeta segments and 13 reverse primers for TCR Jbeta segments was used in the multiplex PCR. Amplification of the CDR3 region of rearranged TCR beta genes was performed with a multiplex PCR assay on genomic DNA. The amplified TCR beta libraries were sequenced on the Illumina HiSeq System as 87-base-pair reads. The published analysis was carried out like this. A later analysis tallied some 79 million unique TCR beta chains across the 550 to 850 repertoires, and approximately 9.9 million of those chains were shared by two or more donors. To remove PCR and sequencing errors, raw reads were error-corrected and collapsed into unique sequences using a nearest-neighbor algorithm that merged closely related sequences. CDR3 sequences were aligned to IMGT reference sequences to assign V, D and J gene segments. Each retained sequence needed at least a six-nucleotide match to both a V gene segment and a J gene segment. Rearrangements were classified as productive when the CDR3 lacked stop codons and remained in frame with V and J, and all other rearrangements were classified as non-productive. CDR3 was defined according to IMGT convention as the region running from the second conserved V-encoded cysteine to the conserved J-encoded phenylalanine. In an earlier analysis of approximately 500 of the donors, sequences lacking an unambiguous match to a single V gene segment were excluded. An earlier analysis of around 600 of the donors classified V segments as functional when productive rearrangements were above 56.7% and as segregating when the standard deviation between donors was above 5%. A statistical classification framework was built for diagnosing cytomegalovirus status from the catalog of TCR beta chain sequences. In a later analysis, TCR nucleotide sequences were compared against IMGT/GENE-DB human TR gene sequences so that V and J genes could be assigned. In a later analysis, CDR3 sequences and most-parsimonious VDJ recombination scenarios were assigned using the TCRdist pipeline. In a later analysis, every TCR beta chain was defined by the combination of its CDR3 amino acid sequence and its V-gene family, and reads without a unique V-gene family were dropped. In a later analysis, nearly 600 highly shared, low-generation-probability nucleotide sequences were removed to address suspected cross-contamination and a sequencing artifact. In a later analysis, a clonal expansion index for each public chain was calculated from normalized within-repertoire ranks of inferred template counts. Generation probabilities in a later analysis came from a VDJ recombination model fitted to out-of-frame rearrangements, and those results were checked against IGoR. In a later analysis, hypergeometric tests were used to score TCR-TCR, TCR-HLA and TCR-CMV co-occurrence, with a repertoire-size bias correction applied to TCR pairs. False discovery rates were estimated in a later analysis by permuting HLA or CMV assignments 20 times. In a later analysis, co-occurring TCRs were grouped using DBSCAN, with TCRdist sequence similarity added in when clustering inside HLA-allele-positive subsets. Co-occurrence clustering excluded repertoires with fewer than 30,000 or more than 120,000 public chains, plus five with anomalous nucleotide sharing. The table was pulled from immuneACCESS by TCRdb, which kept in-frame rearrangements only. Such tables lose some clones; where checked, under half of the loss comes from unresolved V genes, and the rest has no known cause. V, J and clone size were drawn from that table, and D and trimming were deduced from the DNA. A total of 150,000 to 200,000 clones appear in this sample, roughly 77% of them only once. Of the sample, about 2.5% is held by the ten largest clones.

Study-wide findings and limitations: A further reported finding was that TCR beta sequences accurately predicted the HLA-A and HLA-B alleles for most subjects in the first cohort. A later genetic analysis associated a missense DCLRE1C variant with V-gene and J-gene trimming of TCR beta chains, and an independent cohort replicated the association. For the cohort, immune exposure information was limited to CMV serostatus. The classifier was reported to diagnose cytomegalovirus status with high specificity and sensitivity in both the original and validation cohorts. An earlier analysis of around 600 of the donors showed that most TCR beta V segments appeared in productive rearrangements either about 87% or about 30% of the time, which broadly matched IMGT annotations. While some public TCRs were present in many individuals, most TCR sequences turned up only very rarely across donors. The sequencing pipeline was judged likely to have produced a cluster of highly shared sequence variants as a technical artifact. According to the authors, the approach could potentially be generalized to other disease states and immunological phenotypes. Correlated functional status among segregating V segments might be attributable to linkage disequilibrium, but an unknown experimental factor could not be ruled out. When HLA alleles, especially DR and DQ, strongly co-occurred, attributing TCR associations to individual alleles was difficult. According to a later analysis, most CMV-associated TCR beta chains appeared to be HLA-restricted, and the HLA associations seemed to be driven largely by CMV exposure. Only TCR beta chains were sequenced in this cohort, and the absence of alpha or paired-chain data limited detectable features. Specific HLA alleles were associated with over 15,000 TCR beta sequences at a false discovery rate of 0.05 in a later analysis. About 17 rarely observed V segments, including chromosome 9 orphons, were excluded from the earlier analysis of several hundred of the donors because counts were too low. HLA typing was unavailable for some donors at each locus, so association tests used only the typed subset. In a later analysis, HLA-associated TCR beta chains showed more clonal expansion and lower generation probabilities than non-associated chains that were equally common. In the study, around 150 TCR beta chains were listed as associated with cytomegalovirus. In a later analysis, the rate of TCR association differed among HLA loci, with DRB1 alleles having the most associated TCRs and HLA-C alleles having the fewest. A later analysis reported that several top co-occurrence clusters appeared linked to parvovirus B19, influenza, CMV and Epstein-Barr virus. Roughly uniform sequencing depth across donors was assumed in presence/absence analyses, although this assumption may not hold. In vitro tests confirmed that three of the cytomegalovirus-associated TCR beta chains recognize cytomegalovirus antigens. A later genetic analysis reported fewer N-insertions in productive TCRs among donors in an Asian-associated ancestry cluster than the roughly 640-donor mean. Some IMGT-functional V segments, including TRBV6-2 and TRBV6-3, could not be distinguished by the 87-base-pair reads and were therefore excluded.

Taken from cysteine to phenylalanine, the CDR3 has 14 residues. Only the CDR3 DNA stays, 42 bases, in frame from base 1. As encoded in the germline V gene, CDR1 is SGDLS while CDR2 is YYNGEE. In the case of this clone: Which antigen it targets is not known. Nothing much larger sits one base from this clone, and base qualities are not available.

This TCR came from a woman in her 30s in good health and CMV-seropositive. Sequencing was carried out using PBMCs. The receptor chain draws on TRBV9 and TRBJ2-5, with 11 junctional bases fitting TRBD1. The J call could be wrong; TRBJ2-7 is a better fit for the DNA end. The CDR3 region reads CASSARTGGAEQYF. The nucleotide sequence is TGTGCCAGCAGCGCCAGGACAGGGGGCGCCGAGCAGTACTTC.